A selection of T cell receptor beta chains follows, all from one sample in a study of blood T cells in healthy people across ages. TCRdb re-called the 5' RACE reads with MiXCR, one entry per CDR3 protein. The sample comprises 1.5 million to 2 million distinct CDR3 sequences, roughly two fifths of which are singletons, and 20% to 25% rests with the top ten. The sample was blood. These receptors all stem from a human donor in good health. Each CDR3 is given with its conserved first and last residue. A D gene is named only where the DNA matches it firmly. For some rows the clone size is stated as once, few or many, or as a class when expanded; others skip it.

>TRBV27|TRBJ2-1|few|TRBD2
CASTMRGGLWNNEQFF
TGTGCCAGCACCATGCGGGGGGGCCTTTGGAACAATGAGCAGTTCTTC
>TRBV6-1|TRBJ2-3|-|-
CASSELSGGPPLDTQYF
TGTGCCAGCAGTGAATTGTCGGGGGGCCCACCCCTGGATACGCAGTATTTT
>TRBV6-2/TRBV6-3|TRBJ2-5|-|-
CASAAGGETQYF
TGTGCCAGCGCCGCAGGAGGGGAGACCCAGTACTTC
>TRBV5-1|TRBJ2-5|-|-
CASNLPRTDQETQYF
TGCGCCAGCAACTTGCCCCGGACGGACCAAGAGACCCAGTACTTC
>TRBV20-1|TRBJ1-2|-|TRBD1
CSARDQGTGYGYTF
TGCAGTGCTAGAGATCAAGGGACAGGGTATGGCTACACCTTC
>TRBV7-9|TRBJ1-1|-|-
CASSLSGVQAFF
TGTGCCAGCAGCTTATCGGGGGTACAAGCTTTCTTT
>TRBV5-5|TRBJ2-1|few|-
CASRTELSYNEQFF
TGTGCCAGCCGGACCGAACTCTCCTACAATGAGCAGTTCTTC
>TRBV10-3|TRBJ2-5|-|-
CAISEKRETQYF
TGTGCCATCAGTGAGAAACGGGAGACCCAGTACTTC
>TRBV4-3|TRBJ2-6|-|-
CASSQDHPESGANVLTF
TGCGCCAGCAGCCAAGATCACCCGGAATCTGGGGCCAACGTCCTGACTTTC
>TRBV11-1|TRBJ2-7|-|-
CTSSYYNEQYF
TGTACCAGCAGCTATTACAATGAGCAGTACTTC
>TRBV20-1|TRBJ1-6|-|TRBD1
CSARKQGFDSPLHF
TGCAGTGCTAGAAAACAGGGGTTTGATTCACCCCTCCACTTT
>TRBV5-6|TRBJ2-7|-|TRBD1
CASSFGTDPYEQYF
TGTGCCAGCAGCTTCGGGACAGACCCCTACGAGCAGTACTTC
>TRBV12-3/TRBV12-4|TRBJ2-4|-|TRBD1
CASSQDRANIQYF
TGTGCCAGCAGCCAGGACAGGGCGAACATTCAGTACTTC
>TRBV28|TRBJ2-7|many|-
CASSLTGILSYEQYF
TGTGCCAGCAGTCTCACAGGGATTCTCTCCTACGAGCAGTACTTC
>TRBV20-1|TRBJ2-7|-|-
CSAKKAGTGISYEQYF
TGCAGTGCTAAGAAGGCCGGGACGGGAATATCCTACGAGCAGTACTTC
>TRBV12-3/TRBV12-4|TRBJ2-5|-|TRBD2
CASSYSGGAPETQYF
TGTGCCAGCAGCTACAGCGGGGGCGCACCAGAGACCCAGTACTTC
>TRBV7-7|TRBJ2-5|-|TRBD2
CASSLAATSGGSETQYF
TGTGCTAGCAGCTTAGCCGCGACTAGCGGGGGATCAGAGACCCAGTACTTC
>TRBV2|TRBJ2-5|-|-
CASSTYGTTKGETQYF
TGTGCCAGCAGTACCTACGGGACGACGAAGGGGGAGACCCAGTACTTC
>TRBV6-2/TRBV6-3|TRBJ1-2|few|-
CASRLGGQNYGYTF
TGTGCCAGCAGACTAGGCGGACAGAACTATGGCTACACCTTC
>TRBV7-9|TRBJ1-4|-|-
CASSPGTALGEKLFF
TGTGCCAGCAGCCCAGGGACCGCCCTTGGGGAAAAACTGTTTTTT
>TRBV12-5|TRBJ2-4|few|-
CASGLSSVAKNIQYF
TGTGCTAGTGGTTTGTCCTCAGTAGCCAAAAACATTCAGTACTTC
>TRBV28|TRBJ1-5|few|TRBD1
CASSLTRGPEQPQHF
TGTGCCAGCAGTTTAACCAGGGGGCCCGAACAGCCCCAGCATTTT
>TRBV27|TRBJ2-3|-|TRBD2
CASSSIAGDSTDTQYF
TGTGCCAGCAGTTCGATAGCGGGGGATAGCACAGATACGCAGTATTTT
>TRBV29-1|TRBJ1-2|-|-
CSVGGVILGGYTF
TGCAGCGTTGGAGGGGTTATCCTAGGTGGCTACACCTTC
>TRBV20-1|TRBJ1-4|-|-
CSAIRVLNEKLFF
TGTAGTGCAATCAGGGTTTTGAATGAAAAACTGTTTTTT
>TRBV7-2|TRBJ2-2|-|-
CASSLANGGNGELFF
TGTGCCAGCAGCTTAGCAAACGGGGGCAACGGGGAGCTGTTTTTT
>TRBV20-1|TRBJ1-5|-|-
CSASGPRDQPQHF
TGCAGTGCTAGCGGGCCACGCGATCAGCCCCAGCATTTT
>TRBV6-1|TRBJ1-2|few|-
CASNFMPGAGAYGYTF
TGTGCCAGCAACTTCATGCCGGGGGCCGGGGCTTATGGCTACACCTTC
>TRBV6-5|TRBJ1-2|-|-
CASSPSQGEYGYTF
TGTGCCAGCAGCCCCTCGCAGGGTGAATATGGCTACACCTTC
>TRBV6-1|TRBJ2-7|-|-
CASSEVNGGTYEQYF
TGTGCCAGCAGTGAAGTAAACGGGGGCACCTACGAGCAGTACTTC
>TRBV15|TRBJ2-7|few|TRBD1
CATSRDRTGSSSYEQYF
TGTGCCACCAGCAGAGACCGGACAGGGTCTAGCTCCTACGAGCAGTACTTC
>TRBV6-5|TRBJ1-2|-|-
CASSYTNIGPYGYTF
TGTGCCAGCAGTTACACCAATATTGGACCTTATGGCTACACCTTC
>TRBV20-1|TRBJ2-7|few|-
CSARSSRRIYEQYF
TGCAGTGCTAGATCGTCTCGACGGATCTACGAGCAGTACTTC
>TRBV13|TRBJ1-4|few|TRBD1
CASSFEVGQGDEKLFF
TGTGCCAGCAGCTTCGAGGTTGGACAGGGGGATGAAAAACTGTTTTTT
>TRBV7-8|TRBJ2-1|-|-
CASSSGSYEQFF
TGTGCCAGCAGCTCCGGATCCTATGAGCAGTTCTTC